The 14 T cell receptor beta chains reported below all come from one sample, sequenced in a study of beta chain features in type 1 diabetes. Overall study findings and caveats: People with Type 1 diabetes carried modestly yet significantly shorter TCRB CDR3s in all four CD4+ subsets.

cDNA synthesis used the whole RNA isolate, giving expressed TCRB sequences. Profiling relied on immunoSEQ multiplex PCR, and the TCRdb table lists in-frame clones only, not all of them. The table lists about 660,000 clones, about an eighth of them singletons. These TCRs are of unknown antigen specificity. The specimen was naive CD4+ T cells from blood. These receptors came from a man aged 18 to 29 with type 1 diabetes.

The rearrangement joins TRBV9 to TRBJ1-6; possible D gene TRBD1, 6 bases. In germline, CDR1 is SGDLS, CDR2 YYNGEE. This CDR3 region has 15 residues. Trimming took 4 bases from V and 7 from J, leaving 15 bases between them. This chain's CDR3 is CASSNQGNGNSPLHF. In DNA form, the CDR3 reads TGTGCCAGCAGCAACCAGGGGAACGGAAATTCACCCCTCCACTTT.

The chain carries TRBV7-2 and TRBJ2-7; TRBD1 matches at 7 bases. The trim removed 5 bases at V and 3 bases at J, leaving 10 bases unmatched. CDR1 is SGHTA and CDR2 is FQGNSA in the germline V gene. The CDR3 runs 15 residues. CDR3: CASSPRRGGVYEQYF. The CDR3 nucleotides read TGTGCCAGCAGCCCACGTAGAGGGGGCGTCTACGAGCAGTACTTC.

This clone has a handful of counts. J is TRBJ1-5 and V is TRBV5-6; D ambiguous. There are 14 residues in the CDR3. V was shortened by 3 bases and J by 7 bases, with 14 bases between the two germline ends. Germline V gives CDR1 SGHDT, CDR2 YYEEEE. CDR3 region: CASSWGTGLQPQHF. Here the CDR3 DNA reads TGTGCCAGCAGCTGGGGTACGGGGTTGCAGCCCCAGCATTTT.

V is TRBV7-2 and J is TRBJ2-1; 11 bases line up with TRBD2. The length of the CDR3 is 16 residues. V lost 5 bases, J lost 7 bases, and 10 bases stayed unmatched. The germline CDR1 and CDR2 sequences are SGHTA and FQGNSA. CDR3 sequence reads: CASSPSLAGGKNEQFF. The DNA for the CDR3 is TGTGCCAGCAGCCCGTCCCTAGCGGGGGGAAAAAATGAGCAGTTCTTC.

Only a few counts were recorded for this clone. CDR3 nucleotides: TGTGCCAGCAGCCCAGCGGGGGGGCTGGGGAACATTCAGTACTTC. This gives the protein CASSPAGGLGNIQYF. The chain carries TRBV11-2 and TRBJ2-4, with 10 bases aligning to TRBD2. The CDR3 is 15 residues long. V shed 5 bases and J 7 bases; nucleotides not matched to a gene: 8. CDR1 and CDR2 (germline): SGHAT, FQNNGV.

V is TRBV6-5 and J is TRBJ2-5; D is possibly TRBD1 or TRBD2 (5 bases each). The CDR3 sequence is 14 residues long. Germline V gene sequence: CDR1 MNHEY, CDR2 SVGAGI. Trimming took off 6 bases at V and 1 base at J, with 12 bases between the two ends. CDR3 sequence reads: CASSRRGLQETQYF. The DNA for the CDR3 is TGTGCCAGCAGCCGACGGGGCCTCCAAGAGACCCAGTACTTC.

This chain connects TRBV9 to TRBJ2-5; D remains ambiguous. Trimming cost V 5 bases and J 5 bases, with 10 bases left between them. CDR3 length: 12 amino acids. CDR1 and CDR2 (germline): SGDLS, YYNGEE. The CDR3: CASSPSWETQYF. The CDR3 DNA follows: TGTGCCAGCAGTCCAAGTTGGGAGACCCAGTACTTC.

This clone came up a few times. The genes are TRBV4-1 and TRBJ2-1; no reliable D call. The germline V gene has CDR1 MGHRA and CDR2 YSYEKL. V was trimmed by 4 bases and J by 0 bases, leaving 7 bases between them. The CDR3 covers 14 residues. The CDR3 nucleotides are TGCGCCAGCAGCCCGCTAGGCTCCTACAATGAGCAGTTCTTC. Amino acids: CASSPLGSYNEQFF.

This clone was detected only a few times. J is TRBJ2-7 and V is TRBV12-5, with TRBD1 identical over 10 bases. The V and J ends lost 7 bases and 5 bases, in that order; junction bases with no gene match: 11. This CDR3 has 15 residues. In germline, CDR1 is LGHNT, CDR2 FRNRAP. The DNA of the CDR3 is TGTGCTAGTGCCCCGGGACAGGGGAACTTCCACGAGCAGTACTTC. It codes for CASAPGQGNFHEQYF.

This clone was counted a few times. The chain combines TRBV6-5 with TRBJ2-1, with 10 bases fitting TRBD2. V gave up 2 bases and J gave up 10 bases; unmatched junction bases: 8. Germline V gene lookup returns CDR1 MNHEY and CDR2 SVGAGI. The CDR3 is made up of 15 amino acids. DNA for the CDR3: TGTGCCAGCAGTTACATGGGCCTAGCGGGAGACGAGCAGTTCTTC. Translating it yields CASSYMGLAGDEQFF.

This chain links TRBV7-2 with TRBJ2-7, with D perhaps matching TRBD1 (5 bases). Per the germline V gene, CDR1 is SGHTA and CDR2 is FQGNSA. This CDR3 spans 15 amino acids. Trimming pared 5 bases from V and 0 bases from J, leaving 14 bases between. CDR3 sequence: CASSPRVGSSYEQYF. The CDR3 coding sequence is TGTGCCAGCAGCCCCAGGGTGGGAAGCTCCTACGAGCAGTACTTC.

The chain is built from TRBV5-1 and TRBJ2-7, with D maybe TRBD1 (5 bases). The germline CDR1 and CDR2 sequences are SGHRS and YFSETQ. This CDR3 is 12 amino acids long. The ends were cut back, 5 bases at V and 2 bases at J, with 8 bases in the middle. The CDR3 sequence: CASRTDAYEQYF. Here the CDR3 DNA reads TGCGCCAGCAGGACAGATGCCTACGAGCAGTACTTC.

J is TRBJ2-5 and V is TRBV15, with 10 bases lining up with TRBD1. This CDR3 region has 17 residues. Germline V gene data show CDR1 as LNHNV and CDR2 as YYDKDF (reference sequence). V trimming: 0 bases; J trimming: 5 bases; junction bases outside the gene matches: 9. The CDR3 sequence is CATSRDFGTGDSETQYF. The DNA of the CDR3 is TGTGCCACCAGCAGAGATTTTGGGACAGGGGATTCGGAGACCCAGTACTTC.

In its sample, this clone was seen a few times. This rearrangement joins TRBV4-1 to TRBJ1-1; 7 nucleotides line up with TRBD1. The CDR3 has 16 residues. Trimming at V came to 4 bases and at J to 3 bases, leaving 11 bases not matched to a gene. The germline V gene encodes CDR1 MGHRA and CDR2 YSYEKL. Here the CDR3 reads CASSRLPGQLHTEAFF. Written as DNA, the CDR3 is TGCGCCAGCAGCCGCCTCCCGGGACAGCTACACACTGAAGCTTTCTTT.